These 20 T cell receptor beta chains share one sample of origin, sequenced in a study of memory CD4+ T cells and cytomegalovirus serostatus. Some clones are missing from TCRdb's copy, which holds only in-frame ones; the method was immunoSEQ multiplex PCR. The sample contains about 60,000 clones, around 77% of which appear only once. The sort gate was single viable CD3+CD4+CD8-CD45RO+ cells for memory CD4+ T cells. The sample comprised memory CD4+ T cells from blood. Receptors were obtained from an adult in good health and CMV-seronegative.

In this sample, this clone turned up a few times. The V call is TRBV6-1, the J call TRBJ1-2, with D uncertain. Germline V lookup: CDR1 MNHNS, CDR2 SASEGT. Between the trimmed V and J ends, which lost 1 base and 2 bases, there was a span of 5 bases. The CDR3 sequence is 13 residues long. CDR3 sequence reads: CASSEGGNYGYTF. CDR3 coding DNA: TGTGCCAGCAGTGAAGGGGGAAACTATGGCTACACCTTC.

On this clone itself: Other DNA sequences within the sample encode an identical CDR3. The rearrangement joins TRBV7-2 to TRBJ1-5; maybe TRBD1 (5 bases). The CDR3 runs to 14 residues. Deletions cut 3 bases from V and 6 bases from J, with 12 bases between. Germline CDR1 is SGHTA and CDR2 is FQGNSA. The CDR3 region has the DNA TGTGCCAGCAGCTTTGGGGGGAGTGGTCAGCCCCAGCATTTT. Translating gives CASSFGGSGQPQHF.

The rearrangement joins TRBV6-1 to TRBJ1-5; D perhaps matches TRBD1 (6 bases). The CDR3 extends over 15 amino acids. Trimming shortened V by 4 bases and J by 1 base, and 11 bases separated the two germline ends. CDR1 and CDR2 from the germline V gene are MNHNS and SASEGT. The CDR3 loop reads CASSVSRGSNQPQHF. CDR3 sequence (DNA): TGTGCCAGCAGTGTTTCCAGGGGAAGCAATCAGCCCCAGCATTTT.

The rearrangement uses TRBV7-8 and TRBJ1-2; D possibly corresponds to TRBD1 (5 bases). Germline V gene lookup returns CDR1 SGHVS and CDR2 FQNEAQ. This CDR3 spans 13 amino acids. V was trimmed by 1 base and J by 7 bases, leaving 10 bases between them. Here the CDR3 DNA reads TGTGCCAGCAGCTTAGTCAGGGCTTCTGGCTACACCTTC. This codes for CASSLVRASGYTF. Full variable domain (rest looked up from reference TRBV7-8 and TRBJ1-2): GAGVSQSPRYKVAKRGQDVALRCDPISGHVSLFWYQQALGQGPEFLTYFQNEAQLDKSGLPSDRFFAERPEGSVSTLKIQRTQQEDSAVYLCASSLVRASGYTFGSGTRLTVV.

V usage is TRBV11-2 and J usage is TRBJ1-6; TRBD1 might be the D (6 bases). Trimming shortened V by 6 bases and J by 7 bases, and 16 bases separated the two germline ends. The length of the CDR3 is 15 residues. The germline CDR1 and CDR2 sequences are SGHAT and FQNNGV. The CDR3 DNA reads TGTGCCAGCAGTCTTTCGACAGGAGGCAATTCACCCCTCCACTTT. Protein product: CASSLSTGGNSPLHF. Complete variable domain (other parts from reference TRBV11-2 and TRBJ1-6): EAGVAQSPRYKIIEKRQSVAFWCNPISGHATLYWYQQILGQGPKLLIQFQNNGVVDDSQLPKDRFSAERLKGVDSTLKIQPAKLEDSAVYLCASSLSTGGNSPLHFGNGTRLTVT.

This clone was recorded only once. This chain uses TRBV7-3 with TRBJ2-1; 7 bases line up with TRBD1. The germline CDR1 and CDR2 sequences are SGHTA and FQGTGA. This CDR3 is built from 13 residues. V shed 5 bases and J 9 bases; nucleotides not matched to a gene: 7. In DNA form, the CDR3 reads TGTGCCAGCAGCCAGACAGGGTTGGGTGAGCAGTTCTTC. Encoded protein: CASSQTGLGEQFF.

CDR3 in DNA: TGTGCCAGCAGTTACTCTCCGAGTCTAGGTGAAAAACTGTTTTTT. Its translation is CASSYSPSLGEKLFF. This sequence joins TRBV6-6 and TRBJ1-4; D remains ambiguous. Germline-derived CDR1 and CDR2 are MNHNY and SVGAGI (reference sequence). The V gene lost 0 bases and the J gene lost 7 bases, with 12 bases spanning the gap. This CDR3 spans 15 amino acids.

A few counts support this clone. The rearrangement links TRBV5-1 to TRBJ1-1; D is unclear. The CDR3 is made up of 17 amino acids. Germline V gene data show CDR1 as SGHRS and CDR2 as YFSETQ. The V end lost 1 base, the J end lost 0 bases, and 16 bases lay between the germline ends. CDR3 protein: CASSLRFVGVLNTEAFF. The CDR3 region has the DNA TGCGCCAGCAGCTTGCGATTCGTGGGAGTGTTGAACACTGAAGCTTTCTTT.

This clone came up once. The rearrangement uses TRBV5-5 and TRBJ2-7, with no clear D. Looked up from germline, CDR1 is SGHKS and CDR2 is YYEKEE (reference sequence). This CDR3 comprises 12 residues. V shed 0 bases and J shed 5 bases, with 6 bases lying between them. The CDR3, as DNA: TGTGCCAGCAGCTTGGGTTGGGACGAGCAGTACTTC. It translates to CASSLGWDEQYF.

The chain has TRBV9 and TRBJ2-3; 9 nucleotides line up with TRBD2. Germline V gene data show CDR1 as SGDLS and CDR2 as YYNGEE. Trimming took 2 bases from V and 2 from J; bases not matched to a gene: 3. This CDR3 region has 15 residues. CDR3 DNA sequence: TGTGCCAGCAGCGTTAGCGGGAGTGCCACAGATACGCAGTATTTT. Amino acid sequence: CASSVSGSATDTQYF.

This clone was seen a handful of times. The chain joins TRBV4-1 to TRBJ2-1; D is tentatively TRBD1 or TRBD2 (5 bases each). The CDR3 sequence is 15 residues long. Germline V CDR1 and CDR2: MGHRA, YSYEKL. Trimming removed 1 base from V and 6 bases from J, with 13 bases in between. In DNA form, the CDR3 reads TGCGCCAGCAGCCAAGCGCGACGAGGGGCCAATGAGCAGTTCTTC. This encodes CASSQARRGANEQFF.

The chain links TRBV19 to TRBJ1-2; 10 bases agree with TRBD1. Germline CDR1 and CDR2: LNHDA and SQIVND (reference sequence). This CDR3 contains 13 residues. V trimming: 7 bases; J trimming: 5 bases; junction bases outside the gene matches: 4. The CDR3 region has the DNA TGTGCCAGTACCGCGGGACAGGGGTATGGCTACACCTTC. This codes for CASTAGQGYGYTF.

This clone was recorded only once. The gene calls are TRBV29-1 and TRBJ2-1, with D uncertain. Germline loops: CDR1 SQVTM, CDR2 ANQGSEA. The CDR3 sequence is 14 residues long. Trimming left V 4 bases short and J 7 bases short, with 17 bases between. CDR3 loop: CSVVAGTFSNEQFF. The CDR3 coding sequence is TGCAGCGTTGTGGCAGGAACTTTCTCAAATGAGCAGTTCTTC.

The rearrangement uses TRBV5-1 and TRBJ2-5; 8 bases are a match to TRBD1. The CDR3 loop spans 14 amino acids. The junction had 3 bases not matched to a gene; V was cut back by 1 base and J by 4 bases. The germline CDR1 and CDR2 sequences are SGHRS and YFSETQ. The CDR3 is CASSLRTGTETQYF. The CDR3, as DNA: TGCGCCAGCAGCTTGAGGACAGGGACAGAGACCCAGTACTTC.

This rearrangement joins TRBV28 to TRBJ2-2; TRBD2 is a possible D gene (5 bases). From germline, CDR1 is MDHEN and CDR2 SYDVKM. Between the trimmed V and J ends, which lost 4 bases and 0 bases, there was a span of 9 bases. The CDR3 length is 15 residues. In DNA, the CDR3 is TGTGCCAGCAGTTCGGGGAGTGCGAACACCGGGGAGCTGTTTTTT. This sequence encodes CASSSGSANTGELFF.

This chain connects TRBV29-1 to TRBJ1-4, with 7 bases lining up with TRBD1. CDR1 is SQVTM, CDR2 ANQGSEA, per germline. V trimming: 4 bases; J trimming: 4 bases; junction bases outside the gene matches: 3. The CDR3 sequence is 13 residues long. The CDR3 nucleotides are TGCAGCGTTGGGGGACAGATTAATGAAAAACTGTTTTTT. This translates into CSVGGQINEKLFF.

Here the CDR3 reads CASSPGGDSGANVLTF. In nucleotides, the CDR3 is TGTGCCAGCTCACCAGGAGGGGACTCTGGGGCCAACGTCCTGACTTTC. The chain couples TRBV18 to TRBJ2-6; D is perhaps TRBD2 (6 bases). V lost 2 bases and J lost 0, with 8 bases in between. This CDR3 contains 16 residues. Germline V gives CDR1 KGHSH, CDR2 LQKENI.

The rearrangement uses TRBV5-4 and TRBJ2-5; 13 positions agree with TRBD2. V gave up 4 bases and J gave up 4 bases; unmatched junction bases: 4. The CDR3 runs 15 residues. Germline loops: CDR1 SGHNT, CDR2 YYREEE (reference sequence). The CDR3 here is CASSVGLAGLETQYF. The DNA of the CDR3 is TGTGCCAGCAGCGTGGGACTAGCGGGATTAGAGACCCAGTACTTC.

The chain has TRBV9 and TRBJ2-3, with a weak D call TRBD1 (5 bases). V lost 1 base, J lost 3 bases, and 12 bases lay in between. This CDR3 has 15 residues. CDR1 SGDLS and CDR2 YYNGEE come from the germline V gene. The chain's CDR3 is CASSVTPQATDTQYF. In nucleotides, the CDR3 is TGTGCCAGCAGCGTAACCCCACAGGCTACAGATACGCAGTATTTT. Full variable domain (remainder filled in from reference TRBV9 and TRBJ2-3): DSGVTQTPKHLITATGQRVTLRCSPRSGDLSVYWYQQSLDQGLQFLIQYYNGEERAKGNILERFSAQQFPDLHSELNLSSLELGDSALYFCASSVTPQATDTQYFGPGTRLTVL.

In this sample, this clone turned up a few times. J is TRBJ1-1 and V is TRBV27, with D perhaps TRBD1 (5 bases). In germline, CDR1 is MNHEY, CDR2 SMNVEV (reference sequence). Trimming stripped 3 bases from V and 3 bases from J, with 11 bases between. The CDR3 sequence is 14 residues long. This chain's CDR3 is CASSFQGTDTEAFF. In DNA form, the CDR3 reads TGTGCCAGCAGTTTTCAGGGCACGGACACTGAAGCTTTCTTT.